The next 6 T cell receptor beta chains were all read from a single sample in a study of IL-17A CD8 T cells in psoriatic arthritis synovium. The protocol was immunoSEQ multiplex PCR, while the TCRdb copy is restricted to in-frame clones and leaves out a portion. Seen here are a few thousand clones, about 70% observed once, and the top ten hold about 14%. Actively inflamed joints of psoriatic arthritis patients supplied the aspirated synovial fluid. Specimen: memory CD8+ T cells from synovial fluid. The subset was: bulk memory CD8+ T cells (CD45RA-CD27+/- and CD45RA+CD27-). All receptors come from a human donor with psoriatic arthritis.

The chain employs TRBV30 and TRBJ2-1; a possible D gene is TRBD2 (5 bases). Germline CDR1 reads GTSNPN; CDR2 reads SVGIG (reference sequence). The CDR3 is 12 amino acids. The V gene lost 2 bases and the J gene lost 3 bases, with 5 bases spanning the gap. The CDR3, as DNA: TGTGCCTGGAGTCGGGGCTACAATGAGCAGTTCTTC. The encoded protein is CAWSRGYNEQFF.

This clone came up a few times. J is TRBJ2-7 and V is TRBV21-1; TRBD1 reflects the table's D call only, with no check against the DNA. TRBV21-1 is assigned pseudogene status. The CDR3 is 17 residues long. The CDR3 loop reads CASSKSTFRTGRDEQYF. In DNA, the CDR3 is TGTGCCAGCAGCAAGAGCACCTTCAGGACAGGGCGGGACGAGCAGTACTTC.

CDR3 in DNA: TGTGCCAGCAGCCCCGTCGGGGGGCTCAAGCAAGTACCCCTCCACTTT. It translates to CASSPVGGLKQVPLHF. The gene calls are TRBV5-6 and TRBJ1-6, with D maybe TRBD1 (6 bases). The CDR3 runs 16 residues. V lost 4 bases and J lost 12, with 23 bases in between. CDR1 is SGHDT, CDR2 YYEEEE, per germline.

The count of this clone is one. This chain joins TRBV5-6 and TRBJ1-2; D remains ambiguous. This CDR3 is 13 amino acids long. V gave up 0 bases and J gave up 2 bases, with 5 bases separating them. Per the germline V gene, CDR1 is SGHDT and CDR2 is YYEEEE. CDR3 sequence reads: CASSLGPNYGYTF. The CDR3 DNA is TGTGCCAGCAGCTTGGGCCCGAACTATGGCTACACCTTC.

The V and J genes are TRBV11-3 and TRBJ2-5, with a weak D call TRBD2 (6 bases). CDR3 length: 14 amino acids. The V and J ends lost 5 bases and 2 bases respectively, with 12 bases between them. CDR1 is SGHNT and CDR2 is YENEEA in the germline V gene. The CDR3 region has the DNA TGTGCCAGCAGCCTGTTGCGGGGACAAGAGACCCAGTACTTC. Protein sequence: CASSLLRGQETQYF.

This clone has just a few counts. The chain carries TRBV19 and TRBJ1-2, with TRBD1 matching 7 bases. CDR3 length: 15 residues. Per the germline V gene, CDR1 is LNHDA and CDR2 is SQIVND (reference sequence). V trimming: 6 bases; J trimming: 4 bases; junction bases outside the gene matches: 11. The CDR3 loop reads CASSPPRQGLYGYTF. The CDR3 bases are TGTGCCAGTAGCCCGCCTCGACAGGGCCTCTATGGCTACACCTTC.